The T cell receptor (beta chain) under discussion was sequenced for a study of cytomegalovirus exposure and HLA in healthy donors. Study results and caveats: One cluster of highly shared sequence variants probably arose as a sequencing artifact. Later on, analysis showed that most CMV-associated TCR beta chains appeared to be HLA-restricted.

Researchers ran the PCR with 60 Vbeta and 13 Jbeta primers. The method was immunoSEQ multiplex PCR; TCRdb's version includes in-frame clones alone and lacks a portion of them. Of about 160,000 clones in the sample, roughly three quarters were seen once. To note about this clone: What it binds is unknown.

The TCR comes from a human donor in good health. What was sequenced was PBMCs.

This CDR3 is CSVVGSGYEQYF. The DNA for the CDR3 is TGCAGCGTTGTAGGATCCGGGTACGAGCAGTACTTC. This chain uses TRBV29-1 with TRBJ2-7; D call uncertain. With 4 bases removed from V and 4 bases from J, the gap between germline ends came to 11 bases. The CDR3 totals 12 residues. From germline, CDR1 is SQVTM and CDR2 ANQGSEA.